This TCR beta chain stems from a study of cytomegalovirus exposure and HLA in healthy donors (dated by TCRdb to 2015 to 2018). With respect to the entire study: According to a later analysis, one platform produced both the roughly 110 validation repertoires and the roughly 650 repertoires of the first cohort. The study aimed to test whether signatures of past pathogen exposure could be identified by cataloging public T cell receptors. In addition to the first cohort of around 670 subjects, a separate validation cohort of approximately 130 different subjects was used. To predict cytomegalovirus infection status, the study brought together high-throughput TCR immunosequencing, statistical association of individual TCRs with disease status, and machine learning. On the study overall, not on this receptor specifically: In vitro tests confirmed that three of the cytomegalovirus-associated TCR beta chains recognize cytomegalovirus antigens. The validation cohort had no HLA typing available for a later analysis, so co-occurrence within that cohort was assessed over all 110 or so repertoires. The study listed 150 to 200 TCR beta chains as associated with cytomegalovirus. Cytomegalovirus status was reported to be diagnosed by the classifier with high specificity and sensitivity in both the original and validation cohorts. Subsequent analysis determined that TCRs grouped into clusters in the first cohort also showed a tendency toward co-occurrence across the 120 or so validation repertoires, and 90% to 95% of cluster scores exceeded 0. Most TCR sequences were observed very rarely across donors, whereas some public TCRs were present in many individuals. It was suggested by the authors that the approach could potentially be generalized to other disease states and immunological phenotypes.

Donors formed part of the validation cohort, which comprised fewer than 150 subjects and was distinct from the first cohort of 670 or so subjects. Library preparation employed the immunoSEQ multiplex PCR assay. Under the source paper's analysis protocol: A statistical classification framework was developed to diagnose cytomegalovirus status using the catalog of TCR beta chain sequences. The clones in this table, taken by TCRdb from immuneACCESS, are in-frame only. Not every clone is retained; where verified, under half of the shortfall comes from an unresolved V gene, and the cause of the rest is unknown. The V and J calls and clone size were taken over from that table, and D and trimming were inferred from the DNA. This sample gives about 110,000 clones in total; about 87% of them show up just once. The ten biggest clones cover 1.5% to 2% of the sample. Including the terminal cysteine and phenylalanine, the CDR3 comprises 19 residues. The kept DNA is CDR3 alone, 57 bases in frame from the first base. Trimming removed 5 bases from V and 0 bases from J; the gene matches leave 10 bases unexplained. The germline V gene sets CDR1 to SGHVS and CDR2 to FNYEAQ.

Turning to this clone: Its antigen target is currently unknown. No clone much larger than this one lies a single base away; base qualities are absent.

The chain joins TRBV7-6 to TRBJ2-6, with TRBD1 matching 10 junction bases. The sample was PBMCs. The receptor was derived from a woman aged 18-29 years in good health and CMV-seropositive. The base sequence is TGTGCCAGCAGCCCAACGGGACAGGGGTCCCCCTCTGGGGCCAACGTCCTGACTTTC. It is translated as CASSPTGQGSPSGANVLTF.